These 14 T cell receptor beta chains originate from one sample sequenced in a study of blood T cell repertoires in COVID-19. Sequenced by immunoSEQ multiplex PCR; TCRdb stores in-frame clones only, minus some. The profile shows tens of thousands of clones, around 77% of them singletons. The specimen was peripheral blood. The receptor source for this set is a man between 65 and 80 years old with COVID-19, enrolled during active disease.

The J gene is TRBJ2-1, the V gene TRBV5-1; 10 bases are a match to TRBD2. The germline CDR1 and CDR2 sequences are SGHRS and YFSETQ. The CDR3 is made up of 16 amino acids. V trimming: 0 bases; J trimming: 5 bases; junction bases outside the gene matches: 5. The CDR3 protein is CASSLALLAGNNEQFF. CDR3 sequence (DNA): TGCGCCAGCAGCTTGGCGCTACTAGCGGGAAACAATGAGCAGTTCTTC.

The V gene is TRBV7-2, the J gene TRBJ2-5; possibly TRBD1 for D (5 bases). The V end was cut by 5 bases, the J end by 2 bases, with 9 bases between. Germline loops: CDR1 SGHTA, CDR2 FQGNSA. The CDR3 length is 13 residues. The DNA for the CDR3 is TGTGCCAGCAGCAAGACAGCACAAGAGACCCAGTACTTC. Its protein product is CASSKTAQETQYF.

The chain is built from TRBV5-1 and TRBJ2-7, with 9 positions matching TRBD1. CDR1 is SGHRS, CDR2 YFSETQ, per germline. CDR3 length: 15 residues. V lost 4 bases and J lost 4; bases outside the gene matches: 9. The CDR3 DNA reads as TGCGCCAGCAGCATCAGGACAGGGGCCTCTTACGAGCAGTACTTC. Protein sequence: CASSIRTGASYEQYF.

The CDR3 loop reads CASSEWGFQGASNEKLFF. CDR3 nucleotide sequence: TGTGCCAGCAGTGAATGGGGTTTCCAGGGGGCCTCTAATGAAAAACTGTTTTTT. V gene TRBV25-1 combines with J gene TRBJ1-4; 8 nucleotides agree with TRBD1. Germline-derived CDR1 and CDR2 are MGHDK and SYGVNS. The CDR3 runs 18 residues. The junction had 10 bases not matched to a gene; V was cut back by 1 base and J by 3 bases.

This clone was seen a few times. The rearrangement links TRBV11-3 to TRBJ1-1; D possibly corresponds to TRBD1 (6 bases). This CDR3 comprises 17 residues. Germline CDR1 SGHNT, CDR2 YENEEA. Trimming removed 5 bases at V and 5 bases at J, with 24 bases between. CDR3 DNA: TGTGCCAGCAGCGTCACGGCCGGGGGGGCTAAAGTGACTGAAGCTTTCTTT. It encodes CASSVTAGGAKVTEAFF.

The chain uses TRBV5-5 and TRBJ2-3; 9 bases fit TRBD2. Unmatched junction bases numbered 12, after V lost 4 bases and J lost 6 bases. The length of the CDR3 is 16 residues. Per germline, CDR1 SGHKS and CDR2 YYEKEE (reference sequence). CDR3 sequence: CASSPSSGLALDTQYF. Here the CDR3 DNA reads TGTGCCAGCAGCCCTTCTTCGGGACTAGCACTGGATACGCAGTATTTT.

The rearrangement uses TRBV27 and TRBJ2-5; D not certain. The CDR3 contains 12 residues. V lost 5 bases and J lost 7, with 11 bases in between. Germline-derived CDR1 and CDR2 are MNHEY and SMNVEV (reference sequence). The CDR3: CASSARSGTQYF. As DNA, the CDR3 is TGTGCCAGCAGTGCTAGGTCCGGGACCCAGTACTTC.

The gene calls are TRBV19 and TRBJ2-3, with D tentatively TRBD2 (5 bases). The CDR3 totals 15 residues. From germline, CDR1 is LNHDA and CDR2 SQIVND (reference sequence). V lost 1 base to trimming and J lost 0 bases, with 8 bases between them. CDR3 DNA sequence: TGTGCCAGTAGTATAGGATGGAGGAGCACAGATACGCAGTATTTT. Translation: CASSIGWRSTDTQYF.

The chain carries TRBV28 and TRBJ1-2; D perhaps matches TRBD1 (5 bases). Germline V gene lookup returns CDR1 MDHEN and CDR2 SYDVKM. V lost 5 bases, J lost 0 bases, and 13 bases lay in between. This CDR3 has 15 residues. Written as DNA, the CDR3 is TGTGCCAGCAGTGTCTCAGGGACTACTAACTATGGCTACACCTTC. This encodes CASSVSGTTNYGYTF.

The J gene is TRBJ2-7, the V gene TRBV5-4; 7 nucleotides line up with TRBD2. The CDR3 length is 15 residues. Germline V gene lookup returns CDR1 SGHNT and CDR2 YYREEE (reference sequence). Germline trimming cut 4 bases from V and 0 bases from J; bases unmatched to any gene: 7. The CDR3 DNA reads as TGTGCCAGCAGCATTAGCAGCGGGAACTCCTACGAGCAGTACTTC. The encoded protein is CASSISSGNSYEQYF.

The V and J genes are TRBV7-9 and TRBJ1-1; D gene unclear. This CDR3 is built from 14 residues. The germline V gene has CDR1 SEHNR and CDR2 FQNEAQ (reference sequence). Trimming shortened V by 7 bases and J by 1 base, and 13 bases separated the two germline ends. The CDR3: CASTTTTENTEAFF. In nucleotides, the CDR3 is TGTGCCAGCACTACTACTACCGAGAACACTGAAGCTTTCTTT.

The chain employs TRBV7-9 and TRBJ1-2, with 7 positions matching TRBD1. The CDR3 length is 15 residues. J lost 4 bases, V lost 5 bases, and 10 bases had no gene match. Germline CDR1 SEHNR, CDR2 FQNEAQ (reference sequence). The CDR3 region is CASSARVGTAYGYTF. The CDR3 nucleotides are TGTGCCAGCAGCGCCCGAGTGGGGACAGCCTATGGCTACACCTTC.

The rearrangement joins TRBV28 to TRBJ1-2, with D unclear. Germline CDR1 and CDR2: MDHEN and SYDVKM. The CDR3 loop spans 13 amino acids. V was trimmed by 3 bases and J by 5 bases, leaving 10 bases between them. CDR3: CASSFGGSYGYTF. CDR3 bases: TGTGCCAGCAGTTTTGGCGGAAGTTATGGCTACACCTTC.

This clone has only one observation. V gene TRBV6-1 combines with J gene TRBJ1-2; 9 bases fit TRBD1. The CDR3 has 13 residues. Germline CDR1 and CDR2: MNHNS and SASEGT. Germline trimming cut 3 bases from V and 8 bases from J; bases unmatched to any gene: 4. The CDR3 region is CASSEGTGRGYTF. The CDR3 DNA is TGTGCCAGCAGTGAGGGGACAGGGAGAGGCTACACCTTC.